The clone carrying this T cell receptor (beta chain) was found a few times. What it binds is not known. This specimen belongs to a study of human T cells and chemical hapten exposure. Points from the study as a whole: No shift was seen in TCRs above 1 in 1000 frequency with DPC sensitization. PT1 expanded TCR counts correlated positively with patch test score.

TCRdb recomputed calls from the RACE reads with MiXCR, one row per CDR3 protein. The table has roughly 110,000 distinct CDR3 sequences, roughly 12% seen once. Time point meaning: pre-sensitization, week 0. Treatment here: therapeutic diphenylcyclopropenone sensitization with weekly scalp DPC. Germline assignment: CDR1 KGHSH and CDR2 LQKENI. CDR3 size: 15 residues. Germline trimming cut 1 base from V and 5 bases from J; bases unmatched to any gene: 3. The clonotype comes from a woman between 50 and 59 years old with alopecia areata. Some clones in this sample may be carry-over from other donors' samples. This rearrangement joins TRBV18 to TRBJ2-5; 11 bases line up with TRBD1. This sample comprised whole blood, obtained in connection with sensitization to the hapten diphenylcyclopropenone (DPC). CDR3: CASSPRTGGQETQYF. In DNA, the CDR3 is TGTGCCAGCTCACCACGGACAGGGGGCCAGGAGACCCAGTACTTC. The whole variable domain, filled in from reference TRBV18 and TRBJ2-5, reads NAGVMQNPRHLVRRRGQEARLRCSPMKGHSHVYWYRQLPEEGLKFMVYLQKENIIDESGMPKERFSAEFPKEGPSILRIQQVVRGDSAAYFCASSPRTGGQETQYFGPGTRLLVL.